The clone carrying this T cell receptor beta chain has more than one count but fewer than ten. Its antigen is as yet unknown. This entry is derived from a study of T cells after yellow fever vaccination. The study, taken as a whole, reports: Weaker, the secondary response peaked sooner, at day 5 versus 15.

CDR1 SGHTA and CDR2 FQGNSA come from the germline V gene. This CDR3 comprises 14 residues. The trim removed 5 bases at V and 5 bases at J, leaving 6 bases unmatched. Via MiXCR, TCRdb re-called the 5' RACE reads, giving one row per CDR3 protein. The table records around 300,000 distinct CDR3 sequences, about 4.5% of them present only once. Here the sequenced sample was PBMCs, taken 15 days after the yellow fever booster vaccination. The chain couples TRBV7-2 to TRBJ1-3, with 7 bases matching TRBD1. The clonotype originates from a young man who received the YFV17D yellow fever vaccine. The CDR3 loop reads CASSLLQGRNTIYF. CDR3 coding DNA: TGTGCCAGCAGCCTCCTACAGGGGAGAAACACCATATATTTT.